This T cell receptor beta chain emerged from a study of blood T cell repertoires in COVID-19. Study in general: The analysed material was cDNA or gDNA that came from T cells, B-cell-depleted T cells, or PBMCs.

Original handling: Researchers report that nucleated cell counts were estimated from reference gene primer amplification. Sequencing was performed with immunoSEQ multiplex PCR; in TCRdb, only in-frame clones are kept and a portion is missing. The V and J calls and clone size are taken from that table; D and trimming were inferred from the DNA. The top ten clones hold around 0.84% of a sample with hundreds of thousands of clones, 80% to 95% of them seen once. Germline V lookup: CDR1 LGHNT, CDR2 FRNRAP. V was clipped by 1 base and J by 4 bases, with 13 bases between them. CDR3 length: 15 residues. Sequencing used peripheral blood. This sequence was found in a man between 60 and 70 years old with COVID-19, enrolled during active disease. The chain couples TRBV12-5 to TRBJ1-2; D is perhaps TRBD1 (6 bases). CDR3 in DNA: TGTGCTAGTGGTTTGGAGTGGGGGCCAGGCTATGGCTACACCTTC. Its protein product is CASGLEWGPGYGYTF.